This TCR beta chain was profiled in a study of a mutant IDH1 vaccine in newly diagnosed glioma. The wider study: Eight vaccine doses were administered to patients at weeks 1, 3, 5, 7, 11, 15, 19 and 23. Beginning 4-6 weeks after radiotherapy alone, or with temozolomide cycles, vaccination took place. The earlier regimen, radiotherapy, temozolomide, or both, was most often both.

Time point meaning: week 23, last vaccination. The investigators gave 300 ug of mutant IDH1 20-mer peptide in each vaccine dose, together with topical imiquimod. The CDR3 consists of 12 residues. Germline lookup yields CDR1 SGHNT and CDR2 YENEEA. Trimming took off 4 bases at V and 0 bases at J, with 2 bases between the two ends. Profiling relied on immunoSEQ multiplex PCR, and the TCRdb table lists in-frame clones only, not all of them. The table lists over 55,000 clones, about 81% of them singletons, with approximately 8.1% in the top ten. Findings and caveats of the study: Vaccine-induced immune responses were detected in about 93% of patients.

On this clone itself: Its target is unknown.

The genes are TRBV11-3 and TRBJ2-3; no firm D call. The sequencing used PBMCs, collected from a glioma patient whose treatment included an IDH1 peptide vaccine. This receptor was identified in a woman in her 40s with glioma. Some clones in this sample may be carry-over from other donors' samples. The CDR3 spells CASSYSTDTQYF. CDR3 nucleotide sequence: TGTGCCAGCAGCTACAGCACAGATACGCAGTATTTT.